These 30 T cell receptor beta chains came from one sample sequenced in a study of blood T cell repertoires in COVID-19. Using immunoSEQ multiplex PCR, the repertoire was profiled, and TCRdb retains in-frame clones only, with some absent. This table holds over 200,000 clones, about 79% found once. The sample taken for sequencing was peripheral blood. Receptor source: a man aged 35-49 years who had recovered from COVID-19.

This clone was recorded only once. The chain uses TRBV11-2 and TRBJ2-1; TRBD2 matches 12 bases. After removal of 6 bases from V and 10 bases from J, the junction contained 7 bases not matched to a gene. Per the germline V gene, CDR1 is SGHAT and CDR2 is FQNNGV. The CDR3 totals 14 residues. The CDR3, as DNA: TGTGCCAGCAGTCTAGCGGGGGGGGCTTACGAGCAGTTCTTC. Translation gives CASSLAGGAYEQFF.

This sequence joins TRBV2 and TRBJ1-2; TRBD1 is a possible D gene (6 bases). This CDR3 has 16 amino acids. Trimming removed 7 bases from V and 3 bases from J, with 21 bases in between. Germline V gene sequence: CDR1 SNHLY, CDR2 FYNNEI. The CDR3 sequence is CASISGTRLPDYGYTF. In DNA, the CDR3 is TGTGCCAGCATTTCCGGGACACGGCTTCCGGACTATGGCTACACCTTC.

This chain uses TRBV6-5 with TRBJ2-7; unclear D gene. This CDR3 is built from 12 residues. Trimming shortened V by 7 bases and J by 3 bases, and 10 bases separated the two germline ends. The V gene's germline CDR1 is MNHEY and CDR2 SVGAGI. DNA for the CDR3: TGTGCCAGCATTTTAAATCGCTACGAGCAGTACTTC. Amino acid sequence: CASILNRYEQYF.

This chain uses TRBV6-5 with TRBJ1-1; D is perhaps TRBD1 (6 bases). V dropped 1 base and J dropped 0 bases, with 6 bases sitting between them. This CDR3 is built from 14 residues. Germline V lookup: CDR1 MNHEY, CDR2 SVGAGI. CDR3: CASSYWDMNTEAFF. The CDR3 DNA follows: TGTGCCAGCAGTTACTGGGACATGAACACTGAAGCTTTCTTT.

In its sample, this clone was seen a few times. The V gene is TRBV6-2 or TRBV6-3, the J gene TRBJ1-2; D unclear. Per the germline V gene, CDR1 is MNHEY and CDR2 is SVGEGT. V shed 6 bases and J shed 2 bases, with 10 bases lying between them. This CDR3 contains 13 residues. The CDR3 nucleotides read TGTGCCAGCAGCACCACAGCAAACTATGGCTACACCTTC. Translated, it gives CASSTTANYGYTF.

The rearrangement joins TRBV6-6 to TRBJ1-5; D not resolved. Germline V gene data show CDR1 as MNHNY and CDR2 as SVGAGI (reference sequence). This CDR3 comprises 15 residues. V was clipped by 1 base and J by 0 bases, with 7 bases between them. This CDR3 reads CASSYWPDSNQPQHF. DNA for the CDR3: TGTGCCAGCAGTTACTGGCCCGATAGCAATCAGCCCCAGCATTTT.

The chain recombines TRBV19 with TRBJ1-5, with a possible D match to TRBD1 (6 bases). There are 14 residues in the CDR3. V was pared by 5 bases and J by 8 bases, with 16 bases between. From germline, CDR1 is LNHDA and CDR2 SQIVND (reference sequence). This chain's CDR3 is CASSGGHEVEPQHF. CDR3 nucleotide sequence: TGTGCCAGTAGTGGGGGACATGAGGTCGAGCCCCAGCATTTT.

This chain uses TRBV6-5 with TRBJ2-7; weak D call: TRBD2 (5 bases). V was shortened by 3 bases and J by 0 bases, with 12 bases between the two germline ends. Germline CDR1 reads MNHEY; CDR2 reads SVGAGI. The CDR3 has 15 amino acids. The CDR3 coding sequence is TGTGCCAGCAGTTATCAAGGACTCAACTCCTACGAGCAGTACTTC. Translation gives CASSYQGLNSYEQYF.

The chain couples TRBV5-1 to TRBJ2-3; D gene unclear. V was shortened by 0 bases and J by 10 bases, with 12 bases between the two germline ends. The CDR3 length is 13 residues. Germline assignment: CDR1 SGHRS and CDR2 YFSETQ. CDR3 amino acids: CASSLEGALAQYF. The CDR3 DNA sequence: TGCGCCAGCAGCTTGGAAGGAGCGCTGGCGCAGTATTTT.

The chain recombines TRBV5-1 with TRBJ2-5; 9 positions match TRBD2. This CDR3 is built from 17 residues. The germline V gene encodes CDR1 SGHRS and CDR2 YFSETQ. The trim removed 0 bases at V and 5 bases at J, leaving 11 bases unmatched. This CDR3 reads CASSLAVSASGAETQYF. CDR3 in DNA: TGCGCCAGCAGCTTGGCCGTATCGGCTAGCGGGGCTGAGACCCAGTACTTC.

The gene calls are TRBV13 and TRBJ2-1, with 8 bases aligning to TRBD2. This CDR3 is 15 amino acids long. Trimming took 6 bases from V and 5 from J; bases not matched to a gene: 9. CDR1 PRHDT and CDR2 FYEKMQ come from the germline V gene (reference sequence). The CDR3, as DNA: TGTGCCAGCAGATTACTAGCGGAGACAGACAATGAGCAGTTCTTC. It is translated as CASRLLAETDNEQFF.

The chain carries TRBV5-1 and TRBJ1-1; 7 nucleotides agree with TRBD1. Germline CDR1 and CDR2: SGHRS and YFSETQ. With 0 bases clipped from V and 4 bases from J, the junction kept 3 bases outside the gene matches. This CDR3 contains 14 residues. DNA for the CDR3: TGCGCCAGCAGCTTGGGAACAGGGGCCACTGAAGCTTTCTTT. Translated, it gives CASSLGTGATEAFF.

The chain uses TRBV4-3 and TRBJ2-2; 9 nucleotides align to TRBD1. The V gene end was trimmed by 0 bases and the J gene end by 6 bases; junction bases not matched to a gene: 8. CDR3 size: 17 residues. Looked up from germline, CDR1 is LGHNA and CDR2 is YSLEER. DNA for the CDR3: TGCGCCAGCAGCCAAGAGACCGGGACAGGGAGACCCGGGGAGCTGTTTTTT. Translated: CASSQETGTGRPGELFF.

The CDR3 loop is CASSLGTTEYQETQYF. The CDR3 coding sequence is TGTGCCAGCAGCTTAGGGACGACAGAGTACCAAGAGACCCAGTACTTC. The chain employs TRBV7-9 and TRBJ2-5; perhaps TRBD1 as D (5 bases). The CDR3 extends over 16 amino acids. In germline, CDR1 is SEHNR, CDR2 FQNEAQ (reference sequence). Trimming removed 1 base from V and 0 bases from J, with 12 bases in between.

The CDR3 region has the DNA TGTGCCAGCAGCTTAGATAAAGATACGCAGTATTTT. This translates into CASSLDKDTQYF. The chain has TRBV11-2 and TRBJ2-3; no clear D gene. Trimming left V 0 bases short and J 5 bases short, with 3 bases between. CDR1 and CDR2 from the germline V gene are SGHAT and FQNNGV. The length of the CDR3 is 12 residues.

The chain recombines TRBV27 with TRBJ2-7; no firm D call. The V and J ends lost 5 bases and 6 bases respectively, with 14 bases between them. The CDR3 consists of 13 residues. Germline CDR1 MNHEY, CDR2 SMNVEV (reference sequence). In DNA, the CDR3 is TGTGCCAGCAGTCAAGAGGTCAATCGCGAGCAGTACTTC. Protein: CASSQEVNREQYF.

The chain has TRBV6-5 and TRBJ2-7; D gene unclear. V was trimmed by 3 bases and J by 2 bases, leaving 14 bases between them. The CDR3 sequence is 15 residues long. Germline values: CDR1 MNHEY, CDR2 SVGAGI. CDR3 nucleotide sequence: TGTGCCAGCAGTTATAGTCTGCTTCGAGCCTACGAGCAGTACTTC. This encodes CASSYSLLRAYEQYF.

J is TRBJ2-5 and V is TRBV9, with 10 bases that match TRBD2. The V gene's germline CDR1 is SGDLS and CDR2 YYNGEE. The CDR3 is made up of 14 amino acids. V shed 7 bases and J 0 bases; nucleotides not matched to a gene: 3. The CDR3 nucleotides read TGTGCCAGCGGGCTAGCGGGGGACCAAGAGACCCAGTACTTC. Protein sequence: CASGLAGDQETQYF.

CDR3 sequence reads: CASSQEGGVGYGYTF. Here the CDR3 DNA reads TGCGCCAGCAGCCAAGAAGGGGGCGTAGGATATGGCTACACCTTC. The V and J genes are TRBV4-3 and TRBJ1-2; 7 bases are shared with TRBD1. Germline V gene sequence: CDR1 LGHNA, CDR2 YSLEER. Unmatched junction bases numbered 6, after V lost 0 bases and J lost 5 bases. The CDR3 is 15 residues long.

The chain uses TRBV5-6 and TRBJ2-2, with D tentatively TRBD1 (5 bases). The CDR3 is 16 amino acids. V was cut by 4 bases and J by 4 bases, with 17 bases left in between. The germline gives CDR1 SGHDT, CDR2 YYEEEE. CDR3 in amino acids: CASSVLGARVTGELFF. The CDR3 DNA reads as TGTGCCAGCAGCGTGCTAGGGGCTCGGGTCACCGGGGAGCTGTTTTTT.

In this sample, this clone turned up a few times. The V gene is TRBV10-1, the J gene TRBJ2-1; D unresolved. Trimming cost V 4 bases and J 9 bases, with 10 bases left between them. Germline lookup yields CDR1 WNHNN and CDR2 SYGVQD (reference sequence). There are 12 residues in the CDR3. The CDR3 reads CASSGRVGEQFF. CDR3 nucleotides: TGCGCCAGCAGTGGCCGGGTAGGTGAGCAGTTCTTC.

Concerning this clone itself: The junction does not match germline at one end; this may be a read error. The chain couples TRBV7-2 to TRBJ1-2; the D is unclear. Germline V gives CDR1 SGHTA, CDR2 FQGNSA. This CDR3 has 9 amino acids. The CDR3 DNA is TGTGCCAGCAGCTCTCATGTAGTCTTC. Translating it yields CASSSHVVF.

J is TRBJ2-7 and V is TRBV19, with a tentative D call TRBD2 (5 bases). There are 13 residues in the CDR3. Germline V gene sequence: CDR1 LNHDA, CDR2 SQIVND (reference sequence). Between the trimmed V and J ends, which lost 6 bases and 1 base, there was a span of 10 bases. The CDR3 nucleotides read TGTGCCAGTAGGGACTTTCCTTCCTACGAGCAGTACTTC. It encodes CASRDFPSYEQYF.

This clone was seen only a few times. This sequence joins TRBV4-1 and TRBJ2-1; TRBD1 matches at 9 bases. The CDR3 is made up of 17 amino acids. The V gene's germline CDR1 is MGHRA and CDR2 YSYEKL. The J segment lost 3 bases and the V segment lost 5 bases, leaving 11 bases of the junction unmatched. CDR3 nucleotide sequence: TGCGCCAGCAGCTCTACCTTCCGGACAGGGGACTACAATGAGCAGTTCTTC. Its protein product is CASSSTFRTGDYNEQFF.

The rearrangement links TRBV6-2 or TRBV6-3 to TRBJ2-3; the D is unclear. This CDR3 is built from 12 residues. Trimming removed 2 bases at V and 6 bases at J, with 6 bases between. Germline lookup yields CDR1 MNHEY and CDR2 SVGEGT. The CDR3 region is CASSYGQDTQYF. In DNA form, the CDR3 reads TGTGCCAGCAGTTACGGGCAGGATACGCAGTATTTT.

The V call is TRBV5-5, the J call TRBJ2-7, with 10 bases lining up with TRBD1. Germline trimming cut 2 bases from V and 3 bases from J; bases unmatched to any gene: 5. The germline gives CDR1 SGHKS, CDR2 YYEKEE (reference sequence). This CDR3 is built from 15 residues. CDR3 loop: CASSFRGTGDYEQYF. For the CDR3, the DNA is TGTGCCAGCAGCTTCCGGGGGACAGGGGACTACGAGCAGTACTTC.

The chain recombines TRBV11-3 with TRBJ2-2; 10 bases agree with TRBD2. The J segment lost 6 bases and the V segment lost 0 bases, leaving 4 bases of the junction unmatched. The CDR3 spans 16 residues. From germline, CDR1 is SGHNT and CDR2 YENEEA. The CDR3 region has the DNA TGTGCCAGCAGCTTAGACCTAGCGGGAGCTGCCGGGGAGCTGTTTTTT. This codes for CASSLDLAGAAGELFF. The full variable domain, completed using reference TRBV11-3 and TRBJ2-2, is EAGVVQSPRYKIIEKKQPVAFWCNPISGHNTLYWYLQNLGQGPELLIRYENEEAVDDSQLPKDRFSAERLKGVDSTLKIQPAELGDSAVYLCASSLDLAGAAGELFFGEGSRLTVL.

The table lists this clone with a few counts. CDR3 region: CASSWGTGGTEAFF. CDR3 in DNA: TGCGCCAGCAGCTGGGGGACAGGGGGCACTGAAGCTTTCTTT. The chain combines TRBV5-1 with TRBJ1-1; 11 nucleotides agree with TRBD1. The CDR3 is 14 residues long. Per the germline V gene, CDR1 is SGHRS and CDR2 is YFSETQ. V lost 3 bases, J lost 4 bases, and 2 bases stayed unmatched.

The CDR3 here is CASSLTGISYNEQFF. The DNA for the CDR3 is TGTGCCAGCAGTTTAACAGGTATCTCCTACAATGAGCAGTTCTTC. The chain links TRBV27 to TRBJ2-1; perhaps TRBD1 as D (5 bases). V shed 2 bases and J shed 0 bases, with 8 bases lying between them. The CDR3 totals 15 residues. Per germline, CDR1 MNHEY and CDR2 SMNVEV (reference sequence).

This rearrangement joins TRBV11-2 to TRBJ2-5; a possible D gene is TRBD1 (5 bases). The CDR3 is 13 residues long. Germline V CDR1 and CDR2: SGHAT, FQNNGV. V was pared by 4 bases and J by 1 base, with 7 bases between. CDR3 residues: CASSSGPQETQYF. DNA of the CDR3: TGTGCCAGCAGCTCAGGGCCCCAAGAGACCCAGTACTTC.